The 25 T cell receptor beta chains presented below share a single source sample, sequenced in a study of T cells after yellow fever vaccination. One entry per CDR3 protein, called by TCRdb with MiXCR from the 5' RACE reads. The table has over 150,000 distinct CDR3 sequences, roughly 6.4% seen once. The sequencing used CD4+ T cells sorted from PBMCs, collected on the day of the first yellow fever vaccination. The source is a man aged 18 to 35 who received the YFV17D yellow fever vaccine.

The chain is built from TRBV20-1 and TRBJ2-3; TRBD2 is a possible D gene (7 bases). The germline V gene encodes CDR1 DFQATT and CDR2 SNEGSKA (reference sequence). V lost 5 bases and J 2 bases, leaving 14 bases between the germline ends. The CDR3 is made up of 14 amino acids. CDR3 sequence: CSAGGGGTTDTQYF. Here the CDR3 DNA reads TGCAGTGCTGGGGGAGGGGGAACCACAGATACGCAGTATTTT.

This clonotype showed up just a few times. This chain connects TRBV6-1 to TRBJ1-2; 7 bases align to TRBD1. The germline V gene has CDR1 MNHNS and CDR2 SASEGT. There are 16 residues in the CDR3. V shed 7 bases, J shed 2 bases, and the junction held 13 bases outside the gene matches. The CDR3 sequence: CASTQTGWDGNYGYTF. CDR3 in DNA: TGTGCCAGCACCCAGACAGGGTGGGATGGCAACTATGGCTACACCTTC.

V gene TRBV4-1 combines with J gene TRBJ2-3; possibly TRBD2 for D (5 bases). Germline CDR1 and CDR2: MGHRA and YSYEKL. The CDR3 extends over 18 amino acids. V was pared by 1 base and J by 0 bases, with 17 bases between. CDR3 nucleotide sequence: TGCGCCAGCAGCCAAGCTTTAGTTAGGCGGGTGAGCACAGATACGCAGTATTTT. Its translation is CASSQALVRRVSTDTQYF.

This clonotype has ten or more counts. V is TRBV4-3 and J is TRBJ2-2, with TRBD2 matching over 9 bases. Germline values: CDR1 LGHNA, CDR2 YSLEER. CDR3 size: 18 residues. The V segment lost 4 bases and the J segment 0 bases; nucleotides outside the gene matches: 9. CDR3 nucleotide sequence: TGCGCCAGCAGCCCCCAGGTGGCTAGCGGGGCGAACACCGGGGAGCTGTTTTTT. The encoded protein is CASSPQVASGANTGELFF.

This clonotype was detected ten times or more. The rearrangement uses TRBV6-2 or TRBV6-3 and TRBJ1-4, with a possible D match to TRBD1 (5 bases). Germline CDR1 and CDR2: MNHEY and SVGEGT. The V end was cut by 2 bases, the J end by 7 bases, with 14 bases between. This CDR3 region has 15 residues. Written as DNA, the CDR3 is TGTGCCAGCAGTTACCCTTCCCGGGGGGGTGAAAAACTGTTTTTT. Its protein product is CASSYPSRGGEKLFF.

This clonotype appeared a few times. At one of its ends the junction is not consistent with the germline gene, which may arise from a read error. The chain is built from TRBV18 and TRBJ1-1, with D unresolved. Germline V gene data show CDR1 as KGHSH and CDR2 as LQKENI. The CDR3 extends over 13 amino acids. The CDR3 spells CASSGLGKIEAFF. The DNA for the CDR3 is TGTGCTAGCTCAGGCTTGGGTAAGATTGAAGCTTTCTTT.

The table lists this clonotype with many counts. This sequence joins TRBV7-6 and TRBJ2-3, with D perhaps matching TRBD2 (5 bases). This CDR3 has 13 residues. CDR1 is SGHVS, CDR2 FNYEAQ, per germline. V was cut by 7 bases and J by 8 bases, with 16 bases left in between. CDR3: CASNQNVGGTQYF. CDR3 nucleotides: TGTGCCAGCAACCAAAATGTCGGAGGTACGCAGTATTTT.

This clonotype came up many times. The gene calls are TRBV19 and TRBJ2-3, with 10 bases matching TRBD2. The V segment lost 3 bases and the J segment 1 base; nucleotides outside the gene matches: 4. The germline V gene has CDR1 LNHDA and CDR2 SQIVND (reference sequence). The CDR3 is 16 amino acids. CDR3 bases: TGTGCCAGTAGTATTGCCGGGACTAGCGGCACAGATACGCAGTATTTT. As protein: CASSIAGTSGTDTQYF.

This clonotype was found many times. The chain links TRBV7-3 to TRBJ2-7; D possibly uses TRBD1 or TRBD2 (5 bases each). The CDR3 length is 17 residues. Per germline, CDR1 SGHTA and CDR2 FQGTGA. Trimming removed 0 bases at V and 3 bases at J, with 18 bases between. CDR3 sequence (DNA): TGTGCCAGCAGCTTAACGAGACGTTGGGGACGGCTCTACGAGCAGTACGTC. Protein sequence: CASSLTRRWGRLYEQYV.

This clonotype has a count of ten or more. This chain connects TRBV5-8 to TRBJ1-4; D is undetermined. Trimming cost V 4 bases and J 8 bases, with 21 bases left between them. Germline V gives CDR1 SGHTS, CDR2 YDEGEE. The CDR3 is 16 amino acids. CDR3 in amino acids: CASSLGSAGLNEKLFF. CDR3 nucleotides: TGTGCCAGCAGCCTGGGTTCGGCAGGCTTAAACGAAAAACTGTTTTTT.

This clonotype was seen ten or more times. This chain connects TRBV7-2 to TRBJ2-2; D remains unclear. Germline CDR1 reads SGHTA; CDR2 reads FQGNSA. Trimming took off 5 bases at V and 0 bases at J, with 13 bases between the two ends. The CDR3 is 16 amino acids. CDR3 sequence reads: CASSKQGPANTGELFF. The CDR3 nucleotides are TGTGCCAGCAGCAAACAAGGACCCGCGAACACCGGGGAGCTGTTTTTT.

Ten or more counts support this clonotype. V and J are TRBV30 and TRBJ1-2; 7 bases match TRBD1. V gave up 0 bases and J gave up 6 bases; unmatched junction bases: 4. Per germline, CDR1 GTSNPN and CDR2 SVGIG (reference sequence). CDR3 size: 13 residues. The CDR3: CAWSVGGPNGYTF. CDR3 in DNA: TGTGCCTGGAGTGTAGGGGGCCCCAATGGCTACACCTTC.

This clonotype was picked up many times. The chain carries TRBV6-1 and TRBJ2-5; no firm D call. V lost 3 bases, J lost 4 bases, and 6 bases lay in between. Looked up from germline, CDR1 is MNHNS and CDR2 is SASEGT. The CDR3 is made up of 12 amino acids. DNA for the CDR3: TGTGCCAGCAGTGACCCGGGAGAGACCCAGTACTTC. Its protein is CASSDPGETQYF.

This clonotype was counted at least ten times. The chain combines TRBV6-5 with TRBJ1-3; D may be TRBD1 (5 bases). The CDR3 runs to 17 residues. V was trimmed by 0 bases and J by 0 bases, leaving 12 bases between them. The germline V gene encodes CDR1 MNHEY and CDR2 SVGAGI. CDR3 nucleotides: TGTGCCAGCAGTTACTCGCAGGGTTTACCCTCTGGAAACACCATATATTTT. Translation gives CASSYSQGLPSGNTIYF.

The table lists this clonotype with a few counts. The gene calls are TRBV4-3 and TRBJ2-1; 9 nucleotides align to TRBD2. V dropped 0 bases and J dropped 10; count of bases not matched to a gene: 7. The germline gives CDR1 LGHNA, CDR2 YSLEER. The CDR3 has 15 residues. In nucleotides, the CDR3 is TGCGCCAGCAGCCAAGAGGCGGGGGGGGTTCGAGAGCAGTTCTTC. This gives the protein CASSQEAGGVREQFF.

This clonotype was observed at least ten times. This chain links TRBV20-1 with TRBJ2-7; D may be TRBD2 (7 bases). This CDR3 has 15 amino acids. Germline V lookup: CDR1 DFQATT, CDR2 SNEGSKA (reference sequence). The V gene lost 0 bases and the J gene lost 3 bases, with 15 bases spanning the gap. The CDR3 loop is CSARDSGGGHYEQYF. In nucleotides, the CDR3 is TGCAGTGCTAGAGATTCGGGGGGCGGCCACTACGAGCAGTACTTC.

This clonotype was recorded at least ten times. CDR3 in DNA: TGTGCCATCAGTGAGAGAGGGGTGACAGGGGGCTCTGGGGCCAACGTCCTGACTTTC. Translation: CAISERGVTGGSGANVLTF. This chain joins TRBV10-3 and TRBJ2-6; TRBD1 agrees at 9 bases. The CDR3 runs to 19 residues. V lost 2 bases and J lost 0; bases outside the gene matches: 8. The germline CDR1 and CDR2 sequences are ENHRY and SYGVKD.

The chain recombines TRBV7-6 with TRBJ1-5; weak D call: TRBD1 (6 bases). In germline, CDR1 is SGHVS, CDR2 FNYEAQ. V was shortened by 1 base and J by 4 bases, with 11 bases between the two germline ends. CDR3 length: 15 amino acids. CDR3 nucleotides: TGTGCCAGCAGCTTAGACGGGGGACAAAATCAGCCCCAGCATTTT. Its protein is CASSLDGGQNQPQHF. The full variable domain, rest sourced from reference TRBV7-6 and TRBJ1-5, is GAGVSQSPRYKVTKRGQDVALRCDPISGHVSLYWYRQALGQGPEFLTYFNYEAQQDKSGLPNDRFSAERPEGSISTLTIQRTEQRDSAMYRCASSLDGGQNQPQHFGDGTRLSIL.

This chain joins TRBV19 and TRBJ1-5, with D possibly TRBD1 on 6 matching bases. The germline CDR1 and CDR2 sequences are LNHDA and SQIVND (reference sequence). V was shortened by 6 bases and J by 9 bases, with 12 bases between the two germline ends. There are 12 residues in the CDR3. CDR3 amino acids: CASRDTGLPQHF. Written as DNA, the CDR3 is TGTGCCAGTAGGGATACAGGGCTGCCCCAGCATTTT.

V gene TRBV7-8 combines with J gene TRBJ2-1; the D is unclear. Trimming shortened V by 1 base and J by 10 bases, and 8 bases separated the two germline ends. Germline V lookup: CDR1 SGHVS, CDR2 FQNEAQ. The CDR3 contains 12 residues. The CDR3, as DNA: TGTGCCAGCAGCTTAGGAGTCCACGAGCAGTTCTTC. This codes for CASSLGVHEQFF.

This clonotype has ten or more counts. J is TRBJ1-2 and V is TRBV5-1, with unresolved D. The ends were cut back, 4 bases at V and 9 bases at J, with 16 bases in the middle. The CDR3 is made up of 13 amino acids. Germline CDR1 is SGHRS and CDR2 is YFSETQ. The chain's CDR3 is CASSVVAEGSYTF. CDR3 nucleotides: TGCGCCAGCAGCGTGGTCGCCGAGGGAAGCTACACCTTC. Full variable domain (outside the CDR3, taken from reference TRBV5-1 and TRBJ1-2): KAGVTQTPRYLIKTRGQQVTLSCSPISGHRSVSWYQQTPGQGLQFLFEYFSETQRNKGNFPGRFSGRQFSNSRSEMNVSTLELGDSALYLCASSVVAEGSYTFGSGTRLTVV.

The chain employs TRBV9 and TRBJ1-3; D is unresolved. The germline V gene encodes CDR1 SGDLS and CDR2 YYNGEE. Trimming left V 1 base short and J 2 bases short, with 10 bases between. The CDR3 runs to 15 residues. The chain's CDR3 is CASSVLTGAGNTIYF. The CDR3 coding sequence is TGTGCCAGCAGCGTACTTACGGGTGCTGGAAACACCATATATTTT.

This clonotype has just a few counts. V usage is TRBV6-2 or TRBV6-3 and J usage is TRBJ1-3; TRBD1 might be the D (5 bases). The germline gives CDR1 MNHEY, CDR2 SVGEGT. The CDR3 is made up of 15 amino acids. Between the trimmed V and J ends, which lost 6 bases and 0 bases, there was a span of 12 bases. CDR3 in DNA: TGTGCCAGCAGACGGGGACGGAGCTCTGGAAACACCATATATTTT. This gives the protein CASRRGRSSGNTIYF.

At least ten counts were recorded for this clonotype. This chain links TRBV9 with TRBJ2-4; no clear D. Trimming removed 2 bases from V and 5 bases from J, with 14 bases in between. The CDR3 is 15 residues long. Germline assignment: CDR1 SGDLS and CDR2 YYNGEE. CDR3 nucleotide sequence: TGTGCCAGCAGCGTGACTTCGGACGGCCAAAACATTCAGTACTTC. Encoded protein: CASSVTSDGQNIQYF.

The sample holds a few counts of this clonotype. V gene TRBV5-4 combines with J gene TRBJ2-5, with 8 nucleotides matching TRBD2. Looked up from germline, CDR1 is SGHNT and CDR2 is YYREEE (reference sequence). CDR3 length: 16 amino acids. V lost 2 bases and J lost 2; bases outside the gene matches: 8. CDR3 in DNA: TGTGCCAGCAGCTTCGGGGGCCGGGGGGGACAAGAGACCCAGTACTTC. Translation gives CASSFGGRGGQETQYF.